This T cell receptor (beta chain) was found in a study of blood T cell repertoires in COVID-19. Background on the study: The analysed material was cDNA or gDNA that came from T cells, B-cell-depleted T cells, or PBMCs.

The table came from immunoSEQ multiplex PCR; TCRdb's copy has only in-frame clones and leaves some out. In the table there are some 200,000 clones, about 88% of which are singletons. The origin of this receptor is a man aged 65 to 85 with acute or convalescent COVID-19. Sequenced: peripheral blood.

CDR3 DNA sequence: TGCAGTGCTAGTGCGGGCGGGGGAAGAAGGGGTCGCCAATCGGTCCAGTACTTC. This gives the protein CSASAGGGRRGRQSVQYF. The chain links TRBV20-1 to TRBJ2-5; 7 positions match TRBD2. The germline V gene encodes CDR1 DFQATT and CDR2 SNEGSKA (reference sequence). CDR3 length: 18 amino acids. The ends lost 3 bases at V and 10 bases at J; junction bases unmatched: 26.